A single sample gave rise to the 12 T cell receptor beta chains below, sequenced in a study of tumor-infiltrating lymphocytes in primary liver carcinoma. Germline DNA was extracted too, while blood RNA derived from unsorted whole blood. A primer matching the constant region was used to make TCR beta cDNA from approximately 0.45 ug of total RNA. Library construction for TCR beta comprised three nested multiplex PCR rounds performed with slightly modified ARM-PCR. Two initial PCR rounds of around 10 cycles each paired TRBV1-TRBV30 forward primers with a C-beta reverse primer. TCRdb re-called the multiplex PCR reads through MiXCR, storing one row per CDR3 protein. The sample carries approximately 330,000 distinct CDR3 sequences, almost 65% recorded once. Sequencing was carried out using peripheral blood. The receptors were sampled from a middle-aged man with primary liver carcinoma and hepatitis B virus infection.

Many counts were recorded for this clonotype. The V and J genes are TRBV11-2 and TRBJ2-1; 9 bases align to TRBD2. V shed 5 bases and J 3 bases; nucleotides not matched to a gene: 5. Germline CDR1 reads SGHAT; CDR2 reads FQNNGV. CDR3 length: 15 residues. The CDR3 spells CASSPGLADYNEQFF. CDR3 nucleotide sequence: TGTGCCAGCAGCCCGGGACTAGCCGACTACAATGAGCAGTTCTTC. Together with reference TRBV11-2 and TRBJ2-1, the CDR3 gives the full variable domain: EAGVAQSPRYKIIEKRQSVAFWCNPISGHATLYWYQQILGQGPKLLIQFQNNGVVDDSQLPKDRFSAERLKGVDSTLKIQPAKLEDSAVYLCASSPGLADYNEQFFGPGTRLTVL.

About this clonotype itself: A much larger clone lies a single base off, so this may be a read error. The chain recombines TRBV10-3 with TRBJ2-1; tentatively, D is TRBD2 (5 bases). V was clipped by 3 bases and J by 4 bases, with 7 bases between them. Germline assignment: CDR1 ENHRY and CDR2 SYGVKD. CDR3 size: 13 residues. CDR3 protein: CAISEERYNEQFF. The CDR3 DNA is TGTGCCATCAGTGAAGAGCGGTACAATGAGCAGTTCTTC.

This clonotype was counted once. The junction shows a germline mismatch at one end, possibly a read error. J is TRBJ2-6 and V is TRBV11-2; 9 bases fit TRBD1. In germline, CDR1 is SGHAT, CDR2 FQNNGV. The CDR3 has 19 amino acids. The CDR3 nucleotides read TGCGCCAGCAGCTTAATAGGCCAGGGACAGGGTACTGGGGCCAACGCCCTGACTTTC. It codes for CASSLIGQGQGTGANALTF.

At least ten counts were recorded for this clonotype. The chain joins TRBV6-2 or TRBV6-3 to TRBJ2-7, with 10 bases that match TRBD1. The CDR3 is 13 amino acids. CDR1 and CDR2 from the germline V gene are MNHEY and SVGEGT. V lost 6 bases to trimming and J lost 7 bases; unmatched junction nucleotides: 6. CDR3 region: CASRGDRGREQYF. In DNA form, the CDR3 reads TGTGCCAGCAGAGGTGACAGGGGGCGAGAGCAGTACTTC.

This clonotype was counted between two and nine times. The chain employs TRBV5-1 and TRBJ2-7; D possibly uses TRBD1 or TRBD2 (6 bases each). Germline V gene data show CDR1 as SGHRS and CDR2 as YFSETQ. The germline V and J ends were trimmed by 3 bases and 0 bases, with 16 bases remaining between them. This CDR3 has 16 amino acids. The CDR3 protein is CASSSPGAEASYEQYF. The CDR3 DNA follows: TGCGCCAGCAGCTCGCCGGGGGCGGAGGCCTCCTACGAGCAGTACTTC.

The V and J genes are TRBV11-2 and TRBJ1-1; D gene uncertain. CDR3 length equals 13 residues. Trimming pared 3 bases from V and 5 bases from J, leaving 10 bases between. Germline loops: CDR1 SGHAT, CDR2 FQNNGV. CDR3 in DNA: TGTGCCAGCAGCTTTTATAGGGAGACTGAAGCTTTCTTT. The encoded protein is CASSFYRETEAFF.

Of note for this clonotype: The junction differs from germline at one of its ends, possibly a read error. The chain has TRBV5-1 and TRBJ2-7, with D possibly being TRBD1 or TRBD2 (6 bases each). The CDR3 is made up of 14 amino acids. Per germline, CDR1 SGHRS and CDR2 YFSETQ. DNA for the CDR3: TGCGCCAGCAGCTTCAAGGGGGGCGATTACGAGCGGTACTTC. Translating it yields CASSFKGGDYERYF. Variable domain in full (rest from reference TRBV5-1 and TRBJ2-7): KAGVTQTPRYLIKTRGQQVTLSCSPISGHRSVSWYQQTPGQGLQFLFEYFSETQRNKGNFPGRFSGRQFSNSRSEMNVSTLELGDSALYLCASSFKGGDYERYFGPGTRLTVT.

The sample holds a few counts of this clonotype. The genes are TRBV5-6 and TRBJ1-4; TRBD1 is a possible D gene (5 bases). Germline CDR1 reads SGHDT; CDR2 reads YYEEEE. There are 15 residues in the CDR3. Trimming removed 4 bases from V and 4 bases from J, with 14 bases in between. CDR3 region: CASSGGSGGNEKLFF. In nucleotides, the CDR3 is TGTGCCAGCAGCGGGGGGTCCGGCGGTAATGAAAAACTGTTTTTT.

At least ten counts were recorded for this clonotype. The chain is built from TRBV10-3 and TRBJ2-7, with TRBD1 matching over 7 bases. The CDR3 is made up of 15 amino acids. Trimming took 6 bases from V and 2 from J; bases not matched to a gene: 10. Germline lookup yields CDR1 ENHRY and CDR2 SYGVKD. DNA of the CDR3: TGTGCCATCAGAAAAACCGGGACAGATACCTACGAGCAGTACTTC. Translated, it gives CAIRKTGTDTYEQYF.

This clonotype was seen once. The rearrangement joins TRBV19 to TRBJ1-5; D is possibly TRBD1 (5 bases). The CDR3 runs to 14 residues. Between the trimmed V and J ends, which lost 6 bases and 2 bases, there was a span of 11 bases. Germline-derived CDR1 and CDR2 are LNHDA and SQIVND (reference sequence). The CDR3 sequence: CASRIRGRNQPQHF. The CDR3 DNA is TGTGCCAGTAGGATCCGGGGACGCAATCAGCCCCAGCATTTT.

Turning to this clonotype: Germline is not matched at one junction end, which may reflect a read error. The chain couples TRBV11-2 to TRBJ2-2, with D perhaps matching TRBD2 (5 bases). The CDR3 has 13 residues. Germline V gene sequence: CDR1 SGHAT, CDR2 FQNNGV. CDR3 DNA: TGTGCCAGCAGCTTTCTAGCCACCGGGAAGCTGTTTTTT. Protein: CASSFLATGKLFF.

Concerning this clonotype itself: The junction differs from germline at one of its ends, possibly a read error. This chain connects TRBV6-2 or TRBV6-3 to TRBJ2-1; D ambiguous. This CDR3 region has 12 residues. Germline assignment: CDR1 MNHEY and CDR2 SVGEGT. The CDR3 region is CAGSPLFNKQFF. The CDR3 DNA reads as TGTGCCGGCAGTCCGTTGTTTAATAAGCAGTTCTTC.